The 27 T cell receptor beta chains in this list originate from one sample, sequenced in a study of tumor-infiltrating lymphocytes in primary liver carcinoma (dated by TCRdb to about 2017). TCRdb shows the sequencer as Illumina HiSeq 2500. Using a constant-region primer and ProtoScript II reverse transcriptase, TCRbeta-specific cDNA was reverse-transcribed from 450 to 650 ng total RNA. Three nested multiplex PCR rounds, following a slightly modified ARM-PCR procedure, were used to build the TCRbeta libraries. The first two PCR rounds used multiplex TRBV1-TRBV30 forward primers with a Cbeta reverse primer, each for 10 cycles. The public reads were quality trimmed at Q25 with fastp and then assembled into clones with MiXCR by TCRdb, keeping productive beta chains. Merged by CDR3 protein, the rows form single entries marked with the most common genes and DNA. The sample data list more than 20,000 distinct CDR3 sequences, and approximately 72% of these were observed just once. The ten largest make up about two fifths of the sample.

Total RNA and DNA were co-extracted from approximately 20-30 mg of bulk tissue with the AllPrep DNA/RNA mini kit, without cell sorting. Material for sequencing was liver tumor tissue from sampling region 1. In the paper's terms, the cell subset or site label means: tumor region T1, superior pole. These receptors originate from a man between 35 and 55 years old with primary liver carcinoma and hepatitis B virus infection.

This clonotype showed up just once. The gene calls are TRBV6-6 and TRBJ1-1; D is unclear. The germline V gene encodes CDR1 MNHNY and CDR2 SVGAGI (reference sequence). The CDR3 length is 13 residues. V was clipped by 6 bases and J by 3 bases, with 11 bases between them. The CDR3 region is CASSLPFYTEAFF. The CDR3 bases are TGTGCCAGCAGCCTCCCCTTTTACACTGAAGCTTTCTTT.

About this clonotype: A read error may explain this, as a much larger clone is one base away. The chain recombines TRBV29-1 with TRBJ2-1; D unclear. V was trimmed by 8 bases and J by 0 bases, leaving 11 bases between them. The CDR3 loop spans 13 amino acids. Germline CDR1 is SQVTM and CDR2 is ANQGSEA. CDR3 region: CSLGTNSYNEQFF. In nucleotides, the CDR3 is TGCAGCCTTGGCACTAACTCCTACAATGAGCAGTTCTTC.

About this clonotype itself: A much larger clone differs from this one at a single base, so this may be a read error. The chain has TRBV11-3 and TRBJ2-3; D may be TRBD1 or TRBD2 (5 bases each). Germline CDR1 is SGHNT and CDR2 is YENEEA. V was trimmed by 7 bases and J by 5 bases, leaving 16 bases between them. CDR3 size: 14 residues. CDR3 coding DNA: TGTGCCAGCATCGATGGGACCTGGCGAGATACGCAGTATTTT. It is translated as CASIDGTWRDTQYF.

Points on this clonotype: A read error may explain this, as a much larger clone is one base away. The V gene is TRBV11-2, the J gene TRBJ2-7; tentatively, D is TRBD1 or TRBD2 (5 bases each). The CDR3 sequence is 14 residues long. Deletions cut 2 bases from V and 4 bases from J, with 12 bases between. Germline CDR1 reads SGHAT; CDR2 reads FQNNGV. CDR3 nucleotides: TGTGCCAGCAGCTTACTTAACGGGGCTTACGAGCAGTACTTC. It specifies CASSLLNGAYEQYF.

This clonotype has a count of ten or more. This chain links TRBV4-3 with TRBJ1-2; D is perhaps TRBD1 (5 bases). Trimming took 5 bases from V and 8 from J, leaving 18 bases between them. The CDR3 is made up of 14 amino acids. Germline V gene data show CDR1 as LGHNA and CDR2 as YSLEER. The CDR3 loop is CASSMGSPRDGYTF. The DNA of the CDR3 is TGCGCCAGCAGCATGGGTTCTCCTAGGGACGGCTACACCTTC.

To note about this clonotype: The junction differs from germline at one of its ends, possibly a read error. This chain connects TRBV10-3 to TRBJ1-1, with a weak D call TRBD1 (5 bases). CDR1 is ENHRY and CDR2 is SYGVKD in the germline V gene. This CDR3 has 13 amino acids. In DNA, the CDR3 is TGTGACATCAGTGAGTCAGGGAACACTAAAGCTTTCTTT. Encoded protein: CDISESGNTKAFF.

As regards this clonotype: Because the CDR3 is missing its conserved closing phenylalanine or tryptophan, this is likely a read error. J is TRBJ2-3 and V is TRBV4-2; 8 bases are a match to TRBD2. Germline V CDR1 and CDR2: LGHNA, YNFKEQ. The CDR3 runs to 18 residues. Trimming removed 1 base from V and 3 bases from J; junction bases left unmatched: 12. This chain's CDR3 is CASSQVALPAGVTDTQYH. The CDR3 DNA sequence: TGTGCCAGCAGCCAAGTGGCGCTTCCAGCGGGAGTGACAGATACGCAGTATCAT.

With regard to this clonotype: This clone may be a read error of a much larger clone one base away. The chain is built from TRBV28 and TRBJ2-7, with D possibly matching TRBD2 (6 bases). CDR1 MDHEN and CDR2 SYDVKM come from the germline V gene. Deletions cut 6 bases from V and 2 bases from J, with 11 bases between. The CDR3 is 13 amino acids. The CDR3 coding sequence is TGTGCCAGCAGCCCGGGAGAAGCCTACGAGCAGTACTTC. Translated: CASSPGEAYEQYF.

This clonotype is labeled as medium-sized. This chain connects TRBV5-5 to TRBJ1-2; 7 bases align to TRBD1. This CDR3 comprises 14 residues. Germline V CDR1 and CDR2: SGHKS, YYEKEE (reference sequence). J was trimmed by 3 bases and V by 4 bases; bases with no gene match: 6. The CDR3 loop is CASSPGQAHYGYTF. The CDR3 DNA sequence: TGTGCCAGCAGCCCTGGACAGGCCCACTATGGCTACACCTTC.

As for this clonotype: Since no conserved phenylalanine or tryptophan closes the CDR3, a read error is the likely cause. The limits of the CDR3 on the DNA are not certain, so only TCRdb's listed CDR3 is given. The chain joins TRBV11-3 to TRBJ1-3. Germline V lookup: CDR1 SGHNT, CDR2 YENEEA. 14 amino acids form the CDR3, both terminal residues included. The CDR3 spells CASSLYGAGNTINL.

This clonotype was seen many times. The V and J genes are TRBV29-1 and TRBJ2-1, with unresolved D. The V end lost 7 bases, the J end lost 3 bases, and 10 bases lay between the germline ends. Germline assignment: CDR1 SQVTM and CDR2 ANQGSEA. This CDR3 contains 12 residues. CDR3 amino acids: CSALRDYNEQFF. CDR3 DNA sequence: TGCAGCGCCCTAAGGGACTACAATGAGCAGTTCTTC.

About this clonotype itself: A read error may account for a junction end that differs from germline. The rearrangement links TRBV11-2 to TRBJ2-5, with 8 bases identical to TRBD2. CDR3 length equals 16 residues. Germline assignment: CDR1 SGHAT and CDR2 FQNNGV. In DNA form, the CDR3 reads TGTGCCAGTAGTCAAACTCCTGGCGGGGGGAAAGAGACGCAGTGCTTC. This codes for CASSQTPGGGKETQCF.

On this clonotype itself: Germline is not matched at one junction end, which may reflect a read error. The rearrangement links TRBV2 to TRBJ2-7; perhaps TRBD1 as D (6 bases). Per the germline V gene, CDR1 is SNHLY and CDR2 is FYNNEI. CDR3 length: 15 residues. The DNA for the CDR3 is TGTGCCAGCTGTAAGAACAGGGCGGTCTCCTACGAGCAGCACTTC. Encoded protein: CASCKNRAVSYEQHF.

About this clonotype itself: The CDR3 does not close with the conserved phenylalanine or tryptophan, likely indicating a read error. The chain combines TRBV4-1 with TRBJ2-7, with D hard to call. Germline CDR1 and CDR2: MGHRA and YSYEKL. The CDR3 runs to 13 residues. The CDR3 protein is CASSPGSWYEQYS. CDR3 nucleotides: TGCGCTAGCAGCCCGGGCAGTTGGTACGAGCAGTACAGC.

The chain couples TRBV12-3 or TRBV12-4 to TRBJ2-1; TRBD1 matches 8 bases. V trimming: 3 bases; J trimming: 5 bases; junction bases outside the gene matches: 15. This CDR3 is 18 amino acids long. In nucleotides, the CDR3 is TGTGCCAGCAGTTTTATGGCAGGGGGCCAACATTTCAACAATGAGCAGTTCTTC. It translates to CASSFMAGGQHFNNEQFF.

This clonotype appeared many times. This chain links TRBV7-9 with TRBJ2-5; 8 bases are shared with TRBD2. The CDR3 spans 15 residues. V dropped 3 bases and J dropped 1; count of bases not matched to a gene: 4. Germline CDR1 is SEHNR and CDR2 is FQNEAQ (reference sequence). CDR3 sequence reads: CASSFRGGLQETQYF. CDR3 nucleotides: TGTGCCAGCAGCTTTCGCGGGGGGCTCCAAGAGACCCAGTACTTC.

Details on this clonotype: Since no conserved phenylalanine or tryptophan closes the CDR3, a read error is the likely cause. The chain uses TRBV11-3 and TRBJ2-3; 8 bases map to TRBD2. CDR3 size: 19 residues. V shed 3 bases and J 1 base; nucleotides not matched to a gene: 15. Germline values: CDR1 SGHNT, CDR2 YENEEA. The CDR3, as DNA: TGTGCCAGCAGCTTGGGTTTTGGAGCGGGAGCAGGAGGCACAGATACGCAGTATCTT. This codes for CASSLGFGAGAGGTDTQYL.

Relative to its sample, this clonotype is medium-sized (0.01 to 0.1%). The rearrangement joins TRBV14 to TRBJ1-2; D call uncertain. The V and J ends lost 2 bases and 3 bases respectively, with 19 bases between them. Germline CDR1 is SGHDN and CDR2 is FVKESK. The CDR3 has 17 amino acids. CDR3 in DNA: TGTGCCAGCAGCCAACGATATCACCCTCAAGAGCACTATGGCTACACCTTC. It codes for CASSQRYHPQEHYGYTF.

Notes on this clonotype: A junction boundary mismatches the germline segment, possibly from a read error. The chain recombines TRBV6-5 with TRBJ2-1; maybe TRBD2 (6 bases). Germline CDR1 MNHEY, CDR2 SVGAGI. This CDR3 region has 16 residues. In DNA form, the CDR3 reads TGTGCCAGTAGTTCCCCTGGAGGGAAGGCCTTTTACGAGCAGTTCTTC. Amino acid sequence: CASSSPGGKAFYEQFF.

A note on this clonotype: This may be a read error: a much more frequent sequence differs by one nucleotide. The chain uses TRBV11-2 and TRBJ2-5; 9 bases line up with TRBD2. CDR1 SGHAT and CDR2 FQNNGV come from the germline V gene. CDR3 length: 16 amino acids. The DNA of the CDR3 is TGTGCCAGCAACTTAGTTCGGCGGGGGGGCGTGGAGACCCACTACTTC. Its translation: CASNLVRRGGVETHYF.

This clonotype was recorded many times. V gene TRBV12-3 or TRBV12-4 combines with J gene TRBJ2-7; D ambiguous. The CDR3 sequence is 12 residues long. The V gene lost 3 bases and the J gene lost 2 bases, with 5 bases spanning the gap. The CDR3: CASSLGTYEQYF. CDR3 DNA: TGTGCCAGCAGTTTGGGGACCTACGAGCAGTACTTC.

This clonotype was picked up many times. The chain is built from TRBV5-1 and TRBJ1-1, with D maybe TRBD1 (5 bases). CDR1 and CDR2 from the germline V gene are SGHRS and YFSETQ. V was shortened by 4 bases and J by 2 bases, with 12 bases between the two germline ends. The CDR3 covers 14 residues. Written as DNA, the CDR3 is TGCGCCAGCAGCCCGGGCGGGGGAAACACTGAAGCTTTCTTT. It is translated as CASSPGGGNTEAFF.

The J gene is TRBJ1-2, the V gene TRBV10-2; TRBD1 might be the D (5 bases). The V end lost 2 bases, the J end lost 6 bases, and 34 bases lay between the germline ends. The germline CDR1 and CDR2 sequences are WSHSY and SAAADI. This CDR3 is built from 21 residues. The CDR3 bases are TGCGCCAGCAGTGAGGACTTAGTGTCGGGGGGTAGCCAAAGATTGGGTAATGGCTACACCTTC. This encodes CASSEDLVSGGSQRLGNGYTF.

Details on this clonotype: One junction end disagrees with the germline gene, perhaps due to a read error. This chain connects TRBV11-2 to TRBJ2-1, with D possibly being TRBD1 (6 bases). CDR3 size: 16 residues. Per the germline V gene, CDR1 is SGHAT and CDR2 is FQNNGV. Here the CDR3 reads CASRKGGRNSYNEQFF. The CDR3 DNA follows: TGTGCCAGCCGCAAAGGGGGACGTAACTCCTACAACGAGCAGTTCTTC.

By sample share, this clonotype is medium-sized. CDR3 sequence (DNA): TGTGCCAGCAGCTTTCTTGGTGAGCAGTTCTTC. As protein: CASSFLGEQFF. This chain connects TRBV7-9 to TRBJ2-1, with D unclear. The CDR3 loop spans 11 amino acids. V was clipped by 3 bases and J by 9 bases, with 6 bases between them. Per the germline V gene, CDR1 is SEHNR and CDR2 is FQNEAQ (reference sequence).

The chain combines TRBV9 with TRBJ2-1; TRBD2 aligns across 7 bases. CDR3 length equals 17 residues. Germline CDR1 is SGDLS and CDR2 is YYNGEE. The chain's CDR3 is CISSVGRLAGGVYEQFF. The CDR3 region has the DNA TGTATCAGCAGCGTAGGTAGACTAGCTGGAGGAGTATATGAGCAGTTCTTC.

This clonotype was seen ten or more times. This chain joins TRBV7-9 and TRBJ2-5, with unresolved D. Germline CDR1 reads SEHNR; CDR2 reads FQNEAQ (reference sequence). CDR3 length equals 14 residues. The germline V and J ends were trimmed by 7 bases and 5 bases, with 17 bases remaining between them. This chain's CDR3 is CASNSFGPPETQYF. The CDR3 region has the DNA TGTGCCAGCAACTCTTTCGGTCCCCCGGAGACCCAGTACTTC. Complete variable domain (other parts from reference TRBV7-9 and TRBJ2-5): DTGVSQNPRHKITKRGQNVTFRCDPISEHNRLYWYRQTLGQGPEFLTYFQNEAQLEKSRLLSDRFSAERPKGSFSTLEIQRTEQGDSAMYLCASNSFGPPETQYFGPGTRLLVL.